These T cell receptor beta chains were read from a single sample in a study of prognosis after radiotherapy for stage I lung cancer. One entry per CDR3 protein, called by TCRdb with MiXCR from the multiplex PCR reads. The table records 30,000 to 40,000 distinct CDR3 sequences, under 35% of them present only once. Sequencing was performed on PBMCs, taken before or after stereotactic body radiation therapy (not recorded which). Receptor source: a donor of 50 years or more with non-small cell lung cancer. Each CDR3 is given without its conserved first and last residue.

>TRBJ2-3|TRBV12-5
ASGLVDTQY
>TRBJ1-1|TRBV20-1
SARSHQGADTEAF
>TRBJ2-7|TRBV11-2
ASSPGLAGWYEQY
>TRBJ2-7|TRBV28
ASGRQGEQY
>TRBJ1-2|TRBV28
ASFDRIYGYT
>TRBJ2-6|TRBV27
ASIRDGLSGANVLT
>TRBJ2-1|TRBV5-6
ASSFGGGNEQF
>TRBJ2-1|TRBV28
ASSLEVSYNEQF
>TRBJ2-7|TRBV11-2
ASSLLAGGFYEQY
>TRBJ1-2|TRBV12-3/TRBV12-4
ASTPAGARGYT
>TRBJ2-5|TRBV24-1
ATSDPQVFEGQY
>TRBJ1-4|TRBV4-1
ASSQERKKLF
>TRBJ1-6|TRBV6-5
ASSYPPQGANSPLH
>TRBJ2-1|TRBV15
ATSPSQSSYNEQF
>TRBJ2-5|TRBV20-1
SAREPLAGVKETQY
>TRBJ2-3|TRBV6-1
ASRRGLMGTQY
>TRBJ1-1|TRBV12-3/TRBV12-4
ASSVGSGSAEAF
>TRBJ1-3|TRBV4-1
ASSQDGGTGNTIY
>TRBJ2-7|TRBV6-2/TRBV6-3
ASSHPRGDEQY
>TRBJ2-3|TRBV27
ASVSGRATDTQY
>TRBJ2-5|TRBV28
ASRTGGETQY
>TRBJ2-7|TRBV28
ASKSEKVFYEQY
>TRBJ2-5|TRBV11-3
ASSSAETQY
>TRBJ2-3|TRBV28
ASRRAGQITQY
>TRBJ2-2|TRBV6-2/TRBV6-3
ASSYESEGAGELF
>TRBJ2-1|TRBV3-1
ASSQETGIGYNEQF
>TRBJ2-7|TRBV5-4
ASSWSGKAYEQY
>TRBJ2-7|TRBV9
ASSSDSFLAHEQY
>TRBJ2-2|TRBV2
ASLQDRANTGELF
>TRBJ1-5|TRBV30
AWNSGSNQPQH
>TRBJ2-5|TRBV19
SSKGTSDTQY
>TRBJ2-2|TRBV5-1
ASSSTGTSLGGELF
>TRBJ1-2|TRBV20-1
SARDVSNYGYT
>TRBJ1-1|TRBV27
ASSFGPNTEAF
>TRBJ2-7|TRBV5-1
ASSSRTRVYEQY
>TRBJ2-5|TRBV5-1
ASSPEGETQY
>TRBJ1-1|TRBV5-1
ASSSTGPPNTEAF
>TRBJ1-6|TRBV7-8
ASSLGGFRSPLH
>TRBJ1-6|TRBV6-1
ASRSGGIENSPLH
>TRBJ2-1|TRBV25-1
ASSSGTGGGNEQF
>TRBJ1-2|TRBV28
ASNGQIYGYT
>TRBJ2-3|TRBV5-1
ASSLLLGQDDTQY
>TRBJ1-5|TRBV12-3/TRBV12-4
ASSLGGQPQH
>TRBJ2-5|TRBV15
ATSRDIVQRGAGIQETQY
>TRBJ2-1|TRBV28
ASTAWTGVLISYNEQF
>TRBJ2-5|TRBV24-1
ATSVAGTGKETQY